Given below is one T cell receptor beta chain in context. Its antigen is currently unknown. The assay was immunoSEQ multiplex PCR, and TCRdb's table has in-frame clones only and misses some. Of about 10,000 clones in the sample, about 90% were seen once. The time point: 2015-2016 season, pre-vaccination. Each time point used about 35 to 110 mL of blood. The data were obtained in a study of follicular helper T cells after annual influenza vaccination. Study observations and caveats: Each annual vaccination recalled recurring oligoclonal ICOS+CD38+ cTfh clonotypes.

Trimming left V 4 bases short and J 8 bases short, with 5 bases between. The CDR3 totals 11 residues. The germline V gene encodes CDR1 MDHEN and CDR2 SYDVKM. This chain uses TRBV28 with TRBJ1-4, with D hard to call. The input for sequencing was CXCR5+ CD38- circulating T follicular helper cells from blood, taken on the day of influenza vaccination. As for subset: circulating Tfh, non-naive CD4+CXCR5+PD-1+ (ICOS+CD38+ or ICOS-CD38-). This TCR was recovered from an adult who received the influenza vaccine. The CDR3 DNA is TGTGCCAGCAGTTCCCTAGAAAAACTGTTTTTT. It yields the protein CASSSLEKLFF.